This T cell receptor beta chain is drawn from a study of technical replicates of blood from a few donors. The assay was immunoSEQ multiplex PCR, and TCRdb's table has in-frame clones only and misses some. The table records tens of thousands of clones, roughly 91% of them present only once. Looked up from germline, CDR1 is LNHNV and CDR2 is YYDKDF (reference sequence). V lost 2 bases to trimming and J lost 9 bases, with 24 bases between them. The CDR3 has 17 amino acids. The rearrangement links TRBV15 to TRBJ2-3; a possible D gene is TRBD2 (6 bases). This sequence originates from a human donor in good health. Some clones in this sample may be carry-over from other donors' samples. The sequencing sample was made of T cells isolated from PBMCs. The CDR3 coding sequence is TGTGCCACCAGCAGATACAGCGGACCTTCGGGGGTGGGGACGCAGTATTTT. This codes for CATSRYSGPSGVGTQYF.